This TCR beta chain was documented in a study of cytomegalovirus exposure and HLA in healthy donors (TCRdb year 2017). In the study overall: In an earlier analysis of approximately 640 of the donors, 276 Gb of sequence data and 120 million or so unique TCR beta sequences from 150 million to 200 million T cells were reported. Around 300 gigabases of sequencing data and tens of millions of unique TCR sequences were included in an early release covering around 650 HLA-typed donors. Among the approximately 400 genotyped donors, around 81% belonged to the genetic ancestry cluster associated with self-reported Caucasian donors. The study aimed to test whether cataloging public T cell receptors could reveal signatures of past pathogen exposure. The study profiled the T cell repertoires of fewer than 850 subjects by immunosequencing and related them to cytomegalovirus serostatus. Along with the roughly 670-subject first cohort, a separate validation cohort of 120 different subjects was used. The study combined high-throughput TCR immunosequencing, statistical association of individual TCRs with disease status, and machine learning to predict cytomegalovirus infection status. A later analysis re-examined previously published TCR beta repertoires from more than 650 donors and added high-resolution HLA genotyping to investigate patterns of TCR occurrence. The later analysis used no new phenotypic data to find candidate immune exposures, relying instead on TCR beta sequences and their occurrence across donors. In an earlier analysis of 587 of the donors, high-throughput TCR beta sequencing was used to judge whether each TCR beta V gene segment behaved as functional or pseudogenic. Donor age, sex, ethnicity and CMV serostatus were collected together with the repertoire data. A later genetic analysis took genome-wide SNP genotypes for about 65% of the roughly 670 donors and used that subset as a discovery cohort. Every repertoire in the discovery cohort had been generated on one and the same sequencing platform. Class I and class II HLA loci were covered by the typing at four-digit resolution. Typing coverage varied by locus: roughly 629-640 donors for A, B, C, DRB1 and DQB1; some 520 for DQA1; approximately 610 for DPA1; around 490 for DPB1. A few DR-DQ haplotypes were treated as single units for association and clustering because of strong linkage in the cohort. Among about 410 genotyped donors of the cohort, an average of roughly 230,000 unique TCR beta nucleotide sequences was sequenced per donor, of which about 20% were non-productive. Broader findings and caveats from the paper: In both the original and validation cohorts, the classifier was reported to diagnose cytomegalovirus status with high specificity and sensitivity. In a later analysis, HLA-associated TCR beta chains showed more clonal expansion and lower generation probabilities than non-associated chains that were equally common. HLA typing was unavailable for some donors at each locus, so association tests used only the typed subset. The sequencing pipeline was judged likely to have produced a cluster of highly shared sequence variants as a technical artifact. The authors suggested that the approach could potentially be generalized to other disease states and immunological phenotypes. An earlier analysis of some 590 of the donors showed that most TCR beta V segments appeared in productive rearrangements either about 87% or about 30% of the time, which broadly matched IMGT annotations. Specific HLA alleles were associated with 16,951 TCR beta sequences at a false discovery rate of 0.05 in a later analysis. In the study, approximately 160 TCR beta chains were listed as associated with cytomegalovirus. A later analysis reported that several top co-occurrence clusters appeared linked to parvovirus B19, influenza, CMV and Epstein-Barr virus. Across donors, most TCR sequences were observed very rarely, whereas some public TCRs were present in many individuals. Sequencing depth was assumed to be roughly uniform across donors in the presence/absence analyses, though that assumption may not hold. In a later analysis, most CMV-associated TCR beta chains were found to appear HLA-restricted, with HLA associations seemingly driven largely by CMV exposure. The cohort was sequenced for TCR beta chains only, and without alpha or paired-chain data the features that could be detected were limited. Some IMGT-functional V segments, including TRBV6-2 and TRBV6-3, could not be distinguished by the 87-base-pair reads and were therefore excluded. A later genetic analysis associated a missense DCLRE1C variant with V-gene and J-gene trimming of TCR beta chains, and an independent cohort replicated the association. According to a later analysis, TCR association rates differed among HLA loci, with DRB1 alleles showing the most associated TCRs and HLA-C alleles showing the fewest. A further reported finding was that TCR beta sequences accurately predicted the HLA-A and HLA-B alleles for most subjects in the first cohort. When HLA alleles, especially DR and DQ, strongly co-occurred, attributing TCR associations to individual alleles was difficult. Because counts were too low, roughly 16 rarely observed V segments, including chromosome 9 orphons, were excluded from the earlier analysis of 587 of the donors. According to a later genetic analysis, donors in an Asian-associated ancestry cluster had fewer N-insertions in productive TCRs than the approximately 710-donor mean. Correlated functional status among segregating V segments might be attributable to linkage disequilibrium, but an unknown experimental factor could not be ruled out. Immune exposure information for the cohort was limited to CMV serostatus. In vitro tests confirmed that a few of the cytomegalovirus-associated TCR beta chains recognize cytomegalovirus antigens.

Measured from the cysteine to the phenylalanine, the CDR3 is 12 residues long. Just the 36-base CDR3 DNA is kept, in frame starting at base 1. Reading the germline V gene (reference sequence) gives CDR1 GTSNPN and CDR2 SVGIG. V is pared back by 0 bases and J by 7 bases, with 9 bases lying between the germline termini. This clone was recorded once. Its binding antigen is unknown. No base qualities exist here, and no much larger clone lies one base off it. The cohort was made up of roughly 670 healthy bone marrow donors. At the time of sampling, every cohort member was nominally healthy, though immune exposures that went unrecorded were likely present. The donor was CMV seropositive and was included in the group of almost 300 seropositive cohort members. A peripheral blood sample was collected from each donor, and TCR beta sequencing was performed on peripheral blood mononuclear cells. The Qiagen DNeasy Blood Extraction Kit was used to extract genomic DNA from the blood cell samples.

Libraries came from the immunoSEQ multiplex PCR assay. For the multiplex PCR, a mixture combining 60 forward primers for TCR Vbeta segments and 13 reverse primers for TCR Jbeta segments was used. The CDR3 region of rearranged TCR beta genes was amplified from genomic DNA with a multiplex PCR assay. On the Illumina HiSeq System, the amplified TCR beta libraries were sequenced as 87-base-pair reads. The study's own analysis went as follows. A later analysis tallied tens of millions of unique TCR beta chains across the 666 repertoires, and roughly 11 million of those chains were shared by two or more donors. To remove PCR and sequencing errors, raw reads were error-corrected and collapsed into unique sequences using a nearest-neighbor algorithm that merged closely related sequences. To assign V, D and J gene segments, CDR3 sequences were aligned to IMGT reference sequences. Each retained sequence needed at least a six-nucleotide match to both a V gene segment and a J gene segment. Rearrangements were called productive when the CDR3 lacked stop codons and stayed in frame with V and J; all others were non-productive. Following IMGT convention, CDR3 was defined as the stretch from the second conserved V-encoded cysteine up to the conserved J-encoded phenylalanine. Sequences without an unambiguous match to a single V gene segment were excluded from the earlier analysis of about 640 of the donors. In an earlier analysis of approximately 550 of the donors, V segments were called functional above 56.7% productive rearrangements and were called segregating when the between-donor standard deviation exceeded 5%. A statistical classification framework was built to diagnose cytomegalovirus status from the catalog of TCR beta chain sequences. In a later analysis, V and J genes were assigned by comparing TCR nucleotide sequences against IMGT/GENE-DB human TR gene sequences. The TCRdist pipeline was used in a later analysis to assign CDR3 sequences and most-parsimonious VDJ recombination scenarios. A later analysis defined each TCR beta chain by its CDR3 amino acid sequence plus V-gene family, and excluded reads lacking a unique V-gene family. To address suspected cross-contamination and a sequencing artifact, a later analysis removed 592 highly shared, low-generation-probability nucleotide sequences. For each public chain, a later analysis derived a clonal expansion index from normalized ranks of inferred template counts within each repertoire. A later analysis computed generation probabilities with a VDJ recombination model fitted to out-of-frame rearrangements, and checked the results against IGoR. Hypergeometric tests were used in a later analysis to score TCR-TCR, TCR-HLA and TCR-CMV co-occurrence, with a repertoire-size bias correction applied to the TCR pairs. A later analysis estimated false discovery rates by permuting HLA or CMV assignments 20 times. In a later analysis, co-occurring TCRs were grouped using DBSCAN, with TCRdist sequence similarity added in when clustering inside HLA-allele-positive subsets. For co-occurrence clustering, repertoires with fewer than 30,000 or more than 120,000 public chains were excluded, along with five repertoires with anomalous nucleotide sharing. Held by TCRdb, this immuneACCESS table contains in-frame sequences only and omits some clones. Under half of the omission traces to an unresolved V gene where checked; the cause of the rest is unknown. The V and J calls and clone size were taken over from that table, and D and trimming were inferred from the DNA. The sample contains 150,000 to 200,000 clones, under 85% of them found a single time. The top ten clonotypes cover around 4.1% of the sample.

Source material: PBMCs. This sequence was found in a man aged 45-65 years in good health and CMV-seropositive. The chain is encoded by TRBV30 joined to TRBJ2-5; TRBD2 is perhaps the D gene, given 5 matching bases. The DNA is as follows: TGTGCCTGGAGTGTACTAGATGGGACCCAGTACTTC. Translated, it reads CAWSVLDGTQYF.